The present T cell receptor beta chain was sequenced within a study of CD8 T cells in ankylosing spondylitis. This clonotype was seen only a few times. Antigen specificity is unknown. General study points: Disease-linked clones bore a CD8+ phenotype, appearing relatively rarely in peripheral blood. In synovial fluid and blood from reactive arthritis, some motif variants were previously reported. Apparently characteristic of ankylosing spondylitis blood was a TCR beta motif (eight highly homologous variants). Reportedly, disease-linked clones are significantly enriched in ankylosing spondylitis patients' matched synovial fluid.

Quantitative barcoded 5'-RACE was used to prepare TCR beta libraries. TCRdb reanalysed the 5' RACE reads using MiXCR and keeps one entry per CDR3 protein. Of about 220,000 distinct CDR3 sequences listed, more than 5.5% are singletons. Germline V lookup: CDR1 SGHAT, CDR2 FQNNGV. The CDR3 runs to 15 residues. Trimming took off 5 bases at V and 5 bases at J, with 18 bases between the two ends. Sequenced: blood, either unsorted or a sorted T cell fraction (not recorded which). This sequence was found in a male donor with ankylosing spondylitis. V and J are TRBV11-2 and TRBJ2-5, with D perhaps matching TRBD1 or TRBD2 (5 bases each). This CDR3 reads CASSPPRGVQETQYF. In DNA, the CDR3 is TGTGCCAGCAGCCCTCCGAGGGGAGTCCAGGAGACCCAGTACTTC.